The source of this T cell receptor (beta chain) is a study of T cells after yellow fever vaccination. On the study more broadly: For low cell numbers, libraries were made with SMART-Seq v4 Ultra Low Input.

Worth noting for this clonotype: Antigen unknown.

Study results and caveats: Re-detected after boosting: most primary clones, 96% of CD4 and roughly 88% of CD8. A weaker but faster secondary response was observed, peaking on day 5 versus 15.

V dropped 4 bases and J dropped 4 bases, with 15 bases sitting between them. CDR3 length: 15 residues. The authors made TCR cDNA by 5'RACE template switching, adding a universal primer site and UMIs. TCRdb re-called the 5' RACE reads with MiXCR, one entry per CDR3 protein. In the table there are 550,000 or so distinct CDR3 sequences, around 21% of which are singletons. This chain links TRBV23-1 with TRBJ2-3; no definite D call. Being an ORF, TRBV23-1 has a function that is uncertain. The sequence was collected from a young man who received the YFV17D yellow fever vaccine. This material consisted of PBMCs, taken 15 days after the yellow fever booster vaccination. The CDR3 reads CASSRRLSSADTQYF. The CDR3 DNA is TGCGCCAGCAGTCGGAGACTCAGTTCCGCAGATACGCAGTATTTT.